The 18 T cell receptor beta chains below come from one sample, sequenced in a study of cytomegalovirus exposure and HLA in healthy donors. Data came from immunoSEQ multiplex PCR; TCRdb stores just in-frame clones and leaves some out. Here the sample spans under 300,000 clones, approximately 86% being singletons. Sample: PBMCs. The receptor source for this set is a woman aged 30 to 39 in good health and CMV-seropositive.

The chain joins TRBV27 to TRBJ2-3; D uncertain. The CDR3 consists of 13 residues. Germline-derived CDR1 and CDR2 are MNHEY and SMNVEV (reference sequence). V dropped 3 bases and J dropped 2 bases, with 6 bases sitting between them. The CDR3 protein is CASSFVVTDTQYF. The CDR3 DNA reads TGTGCCAGCAGTTTTGTCGTCACAGATACGCAGTATTTT.

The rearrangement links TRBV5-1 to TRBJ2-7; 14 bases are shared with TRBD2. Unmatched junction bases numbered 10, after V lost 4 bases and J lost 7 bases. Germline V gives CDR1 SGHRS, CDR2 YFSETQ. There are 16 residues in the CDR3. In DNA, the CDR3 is TGCGCCAGCAGCAAAATGCCGGGACTAGCGGGAGAAGAGCAGTACTTC. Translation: CASSKMPGLAGEEQYF.

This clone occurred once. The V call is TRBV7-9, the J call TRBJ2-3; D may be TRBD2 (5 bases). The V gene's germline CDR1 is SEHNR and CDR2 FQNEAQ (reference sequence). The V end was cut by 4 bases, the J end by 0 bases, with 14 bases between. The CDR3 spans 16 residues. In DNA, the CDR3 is TGTGCCAGCAGCTCTCTGGGGAGCGGAAGCACAGATACGCAGTATTTT. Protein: CASSSLGSGSTDTQYF.

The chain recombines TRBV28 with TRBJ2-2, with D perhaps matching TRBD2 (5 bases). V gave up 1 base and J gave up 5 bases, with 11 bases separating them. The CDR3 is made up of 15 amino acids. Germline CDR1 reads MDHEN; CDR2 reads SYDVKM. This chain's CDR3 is CASSLSDPGTGELFF. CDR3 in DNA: TGTGCCAGCAGTTTATCGGACCCGGGAACCGGGGAGCTGTTTTTT.

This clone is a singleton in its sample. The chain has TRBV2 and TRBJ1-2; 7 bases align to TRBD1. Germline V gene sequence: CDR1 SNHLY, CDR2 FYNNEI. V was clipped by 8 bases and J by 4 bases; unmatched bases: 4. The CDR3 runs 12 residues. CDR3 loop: CASGRDSYGYTF. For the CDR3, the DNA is TGTGCCAGCGGCCGGGACAGCTATGGCTACACCTTC.

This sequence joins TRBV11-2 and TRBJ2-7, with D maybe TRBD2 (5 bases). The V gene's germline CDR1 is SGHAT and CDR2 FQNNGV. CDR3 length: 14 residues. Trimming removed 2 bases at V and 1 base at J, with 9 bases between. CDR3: CASSLQAGSYEQYF. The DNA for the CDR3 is TGTGCCAGCAGCTTACAGGCGGGTTCCTACGAGCAGTACTTC. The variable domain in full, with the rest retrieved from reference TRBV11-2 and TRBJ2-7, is EAGVAQSPRYKIIEKRQSVAFWCNPISGHATLYWYQQILGQGPKLLIQFQNNGVVDDSQLPKDRFSAERLKGVDSTLKIQPAKLEDSAVYLCASSLQAGSYEQYFGPGTRLTVT.

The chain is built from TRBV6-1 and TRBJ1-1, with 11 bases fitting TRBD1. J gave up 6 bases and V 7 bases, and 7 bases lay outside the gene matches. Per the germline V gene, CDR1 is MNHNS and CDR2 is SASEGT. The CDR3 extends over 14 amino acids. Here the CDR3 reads CASMGTGGGAEAFF. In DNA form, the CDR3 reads TGTGCCAGCATGGGGACAGGGGGGGGTGCTGAAGCTTTCTTT.

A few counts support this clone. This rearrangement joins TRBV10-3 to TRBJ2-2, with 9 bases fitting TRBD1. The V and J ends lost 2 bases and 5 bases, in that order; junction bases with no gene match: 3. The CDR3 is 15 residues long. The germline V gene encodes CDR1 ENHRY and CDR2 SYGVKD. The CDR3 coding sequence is TGTGCCATCAGTGAGGGGACAGGGTATACCGGGGAGCTGTTTTTT. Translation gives CAISEGTGYTGELFF.

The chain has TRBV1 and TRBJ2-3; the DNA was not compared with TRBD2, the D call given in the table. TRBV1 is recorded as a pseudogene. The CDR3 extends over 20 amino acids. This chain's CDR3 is CTSSLSPGLAGTRVSDTQYF. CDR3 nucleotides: TGCACCAGCAGCCTCAGCCCGGGACTAGCGGGGACGAGAGTATCAGATACGCAGTATTTT.

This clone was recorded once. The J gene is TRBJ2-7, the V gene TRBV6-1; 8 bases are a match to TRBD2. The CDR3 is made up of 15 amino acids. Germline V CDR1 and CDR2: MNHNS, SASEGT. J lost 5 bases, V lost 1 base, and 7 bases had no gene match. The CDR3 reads CASSEGGLVVHEQYF. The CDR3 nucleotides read TGTGCCAGCAGTGAAGGGGGACTAGTCGTCCACGAGCAGTACTTC.

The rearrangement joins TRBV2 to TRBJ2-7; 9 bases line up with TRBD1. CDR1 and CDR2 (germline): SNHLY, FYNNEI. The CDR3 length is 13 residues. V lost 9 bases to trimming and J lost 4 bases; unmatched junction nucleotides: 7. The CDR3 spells CASGQGLRYEQYF. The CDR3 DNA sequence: TGTGCCAGTGGACAGGGGCTGCGGTACGAGCAGTACTTC. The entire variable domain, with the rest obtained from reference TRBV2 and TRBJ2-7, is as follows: EPEVTQTPSHQVTQMGQEVILRCVPISNHLYFYWYRQILGQKVEFLVSFYNNEISEKSEIFDDQFSVERPDGSNFTLKIRSTKLEDSAMYFCASGQGLRYEQYFGPGTRLTVT.

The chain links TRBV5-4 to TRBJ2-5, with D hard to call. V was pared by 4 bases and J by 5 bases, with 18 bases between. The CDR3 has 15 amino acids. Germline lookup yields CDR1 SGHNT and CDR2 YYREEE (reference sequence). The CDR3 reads CASSVESFRSETQYF. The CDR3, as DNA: TGTGCCAGCAGCGTGGAAAGTTTCCGTAGTGAGACCCAGTACTTC.

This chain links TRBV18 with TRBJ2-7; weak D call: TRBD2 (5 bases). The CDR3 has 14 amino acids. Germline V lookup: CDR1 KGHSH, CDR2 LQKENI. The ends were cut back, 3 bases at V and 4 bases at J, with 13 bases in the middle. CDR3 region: CASSPTSGKYEQYF. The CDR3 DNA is TGTGCCAGCTCACCCACTAGTGGGAAATACGAGCAGTACTTC.

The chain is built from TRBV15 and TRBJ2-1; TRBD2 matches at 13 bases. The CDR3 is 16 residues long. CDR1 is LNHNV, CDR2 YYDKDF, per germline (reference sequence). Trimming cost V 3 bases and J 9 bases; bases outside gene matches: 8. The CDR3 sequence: CATSRGTSGILFEQFF. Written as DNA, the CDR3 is TGTGCCACCAGCAGGGGGACTAGCGGGATTTTGTTTGAGCAGTTCTTC. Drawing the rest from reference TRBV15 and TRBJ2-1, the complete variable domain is DAMVIQNPRYQVTQFGKPVTLSCSQTLNHNVMYWYQQKSSQAPKLLFHYYDKDFNNEADTPDNFQSRRPNTSFCFLDIRSPGLGDTAMYLCATSRGTSGILFEQFFGPGTRLTVL.

The CDR3 sequence is CASSSQRQGATDLAGGRTYEQYF. The CDR3 DNA reads TGCGCCAGCAGCTCCCAGAGACAGGGGGCAACGGATCTAGCGGGAGGAAGAACCTACGAGCAGTACTTC. The V call is TRBV5-1, the J call TRBJ2-7, with TRBD2 as a possible D gene (11 bases). The CDR3 is 23 residues long. The germline CDR1 and CDR2 sequences are SGHRS and YFSETQ. Trimming removed 3 bases at V and 2 bases at J, with 39 bases between.

The CDR3 nucleotides are TGTGCCAGCAGTTTACAGGGTGTAAATCAGCCCCAGCATTTT. Translated, it gives CASSLQGVNQPQHF. The chain recombines TRBV28 with TRBJ1-5, with D possibly TRBD1 on 5 matching bases. This CDR3 has 14 residues. In germline, CDR1 is MDHEN, CDR2 SYDVKM. V was shortened by 2 bases and J by 4 bases, with 9 bases between the two germline ends.

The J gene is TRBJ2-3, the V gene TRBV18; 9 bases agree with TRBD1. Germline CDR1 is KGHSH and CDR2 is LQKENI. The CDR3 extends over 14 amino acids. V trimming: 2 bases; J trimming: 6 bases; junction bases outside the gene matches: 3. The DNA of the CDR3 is TGTGCCAGCTCACCATGGGGGACAGGGGATACGCAGTATTTT. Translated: CASSPWGTGDTQYF. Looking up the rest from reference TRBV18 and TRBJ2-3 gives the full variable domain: NAGVMQNPRHLVRRRGQEARLRCSPMKGHSHVYWYRQLPEEGLKFMVYLQKENIIDESGMPKERFSAEFPKEGPSILRIQQVVRGDSAAYFCASSPWGTGDTQYFGPGTRLTVL.

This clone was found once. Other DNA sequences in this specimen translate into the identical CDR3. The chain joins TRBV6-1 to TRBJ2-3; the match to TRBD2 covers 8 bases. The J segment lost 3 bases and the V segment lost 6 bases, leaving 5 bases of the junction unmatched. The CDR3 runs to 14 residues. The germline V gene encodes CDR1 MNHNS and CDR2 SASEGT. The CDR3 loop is CASRPSGSTDTQYF. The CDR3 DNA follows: TGTGCCAGCAGGCCCAGCGGGAGTACAGATACGCAGTATTTT.